This T cell receptor (beta chain) was sequenced for a study of T cell responses to AZD1222 COVID-19 vaccine. Second-dose groups at about 4 or about 12 weeks were pooled. This clone was counted only a few times. Its target is not known. At the DNA level, this CDR3 is encoded by other sequences in the same sample as well. The protocol was immunoSEQ multiplex PCR, while the TCRdb copy is restricted to in-frame clones and leaves out a portion. The sample consists of about 120,000 clones, approximately 90% of them appearing once. Study-wide points: Repertoires were collected only later (after the peak T cell response had occurred). Donors, mostly white British, included more females; clonal diversity was possibly underestimated.

Germline CDR1 reads SGHKS; CDR2 reads YYEKEE (reference sequence). The CDR3 runs 13 residues. V gave up 4 bases and J gave up 0 bases, with 8 bases separating them. This clonotype was sampled from an adult who received the AZD1222 COVID-19 vaccine. Sequences were derived from peripheral blood, sampled 28 days after the second AZD1222 dose. The chain joins TRBV5-5 to TRBJ2-7; D might be TRBD1 (5 bases). The CDR3 region is CASSRQISYEQYF. The DNA of the CDR3 is TGTGCCAGCAGCCGACAGATCTCCTACGAGCAGTACTTC.